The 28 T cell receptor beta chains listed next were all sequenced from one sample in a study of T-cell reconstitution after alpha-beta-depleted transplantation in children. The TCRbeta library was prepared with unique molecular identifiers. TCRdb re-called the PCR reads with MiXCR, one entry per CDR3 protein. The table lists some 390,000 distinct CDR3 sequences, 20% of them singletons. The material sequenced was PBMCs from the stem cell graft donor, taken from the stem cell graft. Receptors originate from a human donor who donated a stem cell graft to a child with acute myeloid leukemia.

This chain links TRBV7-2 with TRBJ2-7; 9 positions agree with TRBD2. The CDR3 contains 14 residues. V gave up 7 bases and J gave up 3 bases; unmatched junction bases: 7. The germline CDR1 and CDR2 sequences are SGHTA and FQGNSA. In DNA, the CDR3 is TGTGCCAGCATCCAGACTAGCGGAAACTACGAGCAGTACTTC. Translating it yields CASIQTSGNYEQYF.

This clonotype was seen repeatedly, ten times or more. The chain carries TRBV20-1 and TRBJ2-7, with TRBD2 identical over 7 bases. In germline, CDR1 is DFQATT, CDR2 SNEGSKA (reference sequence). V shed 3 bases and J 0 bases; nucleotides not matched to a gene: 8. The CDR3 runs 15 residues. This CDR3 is CSASDSGTNSYEQYF. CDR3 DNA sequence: TGCAGTGCTAGTGACAGCGGGACTAACTCCTACGAGCAGTACTTC.

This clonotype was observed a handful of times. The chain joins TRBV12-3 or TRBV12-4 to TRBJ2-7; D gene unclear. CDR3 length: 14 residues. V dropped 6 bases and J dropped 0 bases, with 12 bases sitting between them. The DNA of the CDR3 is TGTGCCAGCAGCGGCCTCCGTAGCTCCTACGAGCAGTACTTC. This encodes CASSGLRSSYEQYF.

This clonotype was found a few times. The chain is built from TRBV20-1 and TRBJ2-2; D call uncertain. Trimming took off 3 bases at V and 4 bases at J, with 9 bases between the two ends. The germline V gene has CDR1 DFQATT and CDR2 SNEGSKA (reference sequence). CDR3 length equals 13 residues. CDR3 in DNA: TGCAGTGCTAGTCCCCAAGCCACCGGGGAGCTGTTTTTT. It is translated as CSASPQATGELFF.

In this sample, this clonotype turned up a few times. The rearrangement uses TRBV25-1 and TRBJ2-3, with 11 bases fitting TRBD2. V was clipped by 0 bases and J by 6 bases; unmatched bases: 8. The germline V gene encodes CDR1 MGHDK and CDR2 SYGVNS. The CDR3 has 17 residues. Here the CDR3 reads CASSEYFLAGGGDTQYF. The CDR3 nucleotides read TGTGCCAGCAGTGAATATTTCCTAGCGGGAGGCGGGGATACGCAGTATTTT.

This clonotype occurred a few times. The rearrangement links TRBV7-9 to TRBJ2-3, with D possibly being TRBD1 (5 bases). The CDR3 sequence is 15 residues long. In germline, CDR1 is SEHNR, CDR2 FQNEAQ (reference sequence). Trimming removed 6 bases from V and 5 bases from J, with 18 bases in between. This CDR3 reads CASRQLGQPGDTQYF. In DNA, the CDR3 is TGTGCCAGCAGGCAGCTGGGGCAGCCTGGAGATACGCAGTATTTT.

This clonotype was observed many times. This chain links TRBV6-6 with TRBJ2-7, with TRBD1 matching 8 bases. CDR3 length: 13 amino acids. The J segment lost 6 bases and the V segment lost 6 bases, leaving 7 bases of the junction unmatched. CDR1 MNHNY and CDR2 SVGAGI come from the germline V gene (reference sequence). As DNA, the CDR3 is TGTGCCAGCAGCCGTGGACAGGGACGCGAGCAGTACTTC. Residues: CASSRGQGREQYF.

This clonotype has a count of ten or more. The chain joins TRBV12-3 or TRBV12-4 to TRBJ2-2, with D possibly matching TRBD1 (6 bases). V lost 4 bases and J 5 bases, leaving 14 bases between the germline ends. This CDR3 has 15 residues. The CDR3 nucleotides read TGTGCCAGCAGTTACCACAGGGATCGGACCGGGGAGCTGTTTTTT. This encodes CASSYHRDRTGELFF.

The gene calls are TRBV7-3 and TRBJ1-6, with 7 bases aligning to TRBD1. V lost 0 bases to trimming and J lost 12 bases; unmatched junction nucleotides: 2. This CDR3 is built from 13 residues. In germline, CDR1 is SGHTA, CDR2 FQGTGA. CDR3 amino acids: CASSLTRGIPLHF. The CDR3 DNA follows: TGTGCCAGCAGCTTAACCAGGGGGATACCCCTCCACTTT.

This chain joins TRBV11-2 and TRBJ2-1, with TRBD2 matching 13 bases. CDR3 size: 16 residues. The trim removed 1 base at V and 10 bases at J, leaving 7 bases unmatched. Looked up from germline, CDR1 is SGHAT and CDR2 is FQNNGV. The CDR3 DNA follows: TGTGCCAGCAGCTTAGGCACAGGACTAGCGGGAGACGAGCAGTTCTTC. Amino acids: CASSLGTGLAGDEQFF.

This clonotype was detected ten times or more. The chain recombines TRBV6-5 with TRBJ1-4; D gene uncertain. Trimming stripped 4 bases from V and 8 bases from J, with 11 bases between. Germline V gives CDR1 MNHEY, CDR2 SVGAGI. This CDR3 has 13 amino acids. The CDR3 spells CASSWPGSEKLFF. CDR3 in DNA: TGTGCCAGCAGTTGGCCGGGTTCGGAAAAACTGTTTTTT.

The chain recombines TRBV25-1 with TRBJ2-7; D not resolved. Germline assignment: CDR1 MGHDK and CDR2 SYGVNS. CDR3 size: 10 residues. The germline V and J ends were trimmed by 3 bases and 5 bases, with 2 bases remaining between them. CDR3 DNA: TGTGCCAGCAGTGACCACGAGCAGTACTTC. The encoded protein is CASSDHEQYF.

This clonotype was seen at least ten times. CDR3 sequence reads: CSARGQGFPYEQYF. The CDR3 nucleotides are TGCAGTGCTAGGGGACAGGGGTTCCCCTACGAGCAGTACTTC. The chain uses TRBV20-1 and TRBJ2-7; 10 bases line up with TRBD1. The CDR3 consists of 14 residues. The ends lost 3 bases at V and 2 bases at J; junction bases unmatched: 4. Germline V gene sequence: CDR1 DFQATT, CDR2 SNEGSKA (reference sequence).

CDR3 region: CASSSLAGEPSYEQYF. The CDR3, as DNA: TGTGCCAGCAGCTCGCTAGCGGGAGAACCCTCCTACGAGCAGTACTTC. V and J are TRBV13 and TRBJ2-7; 10 bases align to TRBD2. Germline V lookup: CDR1 PRHDT, CDR2 FYEKMQ (reference sequence). The CDR3 sequence is 16 residues long. The ends lost 4 bases at V and 0 bases at J; junction bases unmatched: 6.

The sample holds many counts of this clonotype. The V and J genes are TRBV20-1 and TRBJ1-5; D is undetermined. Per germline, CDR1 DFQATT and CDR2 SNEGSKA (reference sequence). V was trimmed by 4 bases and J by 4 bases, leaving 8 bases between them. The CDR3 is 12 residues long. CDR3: CSANYKNQPQHF. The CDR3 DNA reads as TGCAGTGCTAACTATAAAAATCAGCCCCAGCATTTT.

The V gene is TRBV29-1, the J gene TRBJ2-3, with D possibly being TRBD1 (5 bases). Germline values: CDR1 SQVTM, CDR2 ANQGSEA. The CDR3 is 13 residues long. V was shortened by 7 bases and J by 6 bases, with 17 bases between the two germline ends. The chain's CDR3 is CSAADTQGDTQYF. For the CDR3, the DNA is TGCAGCGCCGCGGACACCCAAGGGGATACGCAGTATTTT.

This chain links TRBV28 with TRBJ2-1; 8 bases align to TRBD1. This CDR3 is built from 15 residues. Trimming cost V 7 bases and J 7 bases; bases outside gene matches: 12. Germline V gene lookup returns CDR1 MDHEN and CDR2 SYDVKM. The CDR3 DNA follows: TGTGCCAGCAATCAATGGCAGGGGGCGGGAAATGAGCAGTTCTTC. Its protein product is CASNQWQGAGNEQFF.

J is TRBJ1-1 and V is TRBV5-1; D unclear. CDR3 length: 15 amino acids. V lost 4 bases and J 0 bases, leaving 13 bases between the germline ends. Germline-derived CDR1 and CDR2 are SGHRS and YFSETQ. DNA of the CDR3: TGCGCCAGCAGCAAGACGACACTGATGAACACTGAAGCTTTCTTT. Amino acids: CASSKTTLMNTEAFF. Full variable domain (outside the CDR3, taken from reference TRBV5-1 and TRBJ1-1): KAGVTQTPRYLIKTRGQQVTLSCSPISGHRSVSWYQQTPGQGLQFLFEYFSETQRNKGNFPGRFSGRQFSNSRSEMNVSTLELGDSALYLCASSKTTLMNTEAFFGQGTRLTVV.

The CDR3, as DNA: TGCGCCAGCAGCAAAGCCCCGGGTGGTGAGCAGTTCTTC. Translating it yields CASSKAPGGEQFF. The chain recombines TRBV5-1 with TRBJ2-1; D call uncertain. The length of the CDR3 is 13 residues. The germline V and J ends were trimmed by 4 bases and 9 bases, with 14 bases remaining between them. Germline CDR1 SGHRS, CDR2 YFSETQ.

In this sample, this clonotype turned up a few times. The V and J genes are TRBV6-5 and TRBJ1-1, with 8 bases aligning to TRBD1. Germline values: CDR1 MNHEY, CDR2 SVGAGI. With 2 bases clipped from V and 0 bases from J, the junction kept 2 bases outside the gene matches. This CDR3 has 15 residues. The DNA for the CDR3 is TGTGCCAGCAGTTACAACAGGGGGATGAACACTGAAGCTTTCTTT. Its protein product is CASSYNRGMNTEAFF.

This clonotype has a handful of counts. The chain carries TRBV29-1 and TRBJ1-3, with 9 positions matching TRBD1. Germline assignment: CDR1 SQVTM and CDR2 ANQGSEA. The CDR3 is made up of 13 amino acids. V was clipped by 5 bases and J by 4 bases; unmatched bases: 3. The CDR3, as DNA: TGCAGCGTTCCGGGACAGGGCGGAAACACCATATATTTT. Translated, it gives CSVPGQGGNTIYF.

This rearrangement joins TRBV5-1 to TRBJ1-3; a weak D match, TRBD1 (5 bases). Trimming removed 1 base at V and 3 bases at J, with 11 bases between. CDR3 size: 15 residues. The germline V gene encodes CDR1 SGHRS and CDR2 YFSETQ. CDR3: CASSLSTGLGNTIYF. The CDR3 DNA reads TGCGCCAGCAGCTTGTCGACGGGGCTTGGAAACACCATATATTTT. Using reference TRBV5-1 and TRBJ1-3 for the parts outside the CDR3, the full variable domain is KAGVTQTPRYLIKTRGQQVTLSCSPISGHRSVSWYQQTPGQGLQFLFEYFSETQRNKGNFPGRFSGRQFSNSRSEMNVSTLELGDSALYLCASSLSTGLGNTIYFGEGSWLTVV.

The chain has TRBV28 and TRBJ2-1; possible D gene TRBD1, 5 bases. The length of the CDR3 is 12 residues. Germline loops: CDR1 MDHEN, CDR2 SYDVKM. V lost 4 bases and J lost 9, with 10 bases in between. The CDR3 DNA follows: TGTGCCAGCAGTTCCCCAGGGCTTGAGCAGTTCTTC. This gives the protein CASSSPGLEQFF.

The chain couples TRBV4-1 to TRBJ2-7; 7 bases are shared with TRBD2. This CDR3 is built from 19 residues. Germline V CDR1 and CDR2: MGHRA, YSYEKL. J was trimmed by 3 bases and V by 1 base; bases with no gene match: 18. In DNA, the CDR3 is TGCGCCAGCAGCCAAGGGACTAGGCCTAGAGGCGGGAGTAACTACGAGCAGTACTTC. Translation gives CASSQGTRPRGGSNYEQYF.

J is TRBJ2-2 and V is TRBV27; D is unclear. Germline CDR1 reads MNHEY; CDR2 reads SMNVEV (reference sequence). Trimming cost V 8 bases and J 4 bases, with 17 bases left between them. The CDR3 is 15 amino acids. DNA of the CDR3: TGTGCCAGCCGGTCGATGGGCGCCCTCACCGGGGAGCTGTTTTTT. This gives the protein CASRSMGALTGELFF.

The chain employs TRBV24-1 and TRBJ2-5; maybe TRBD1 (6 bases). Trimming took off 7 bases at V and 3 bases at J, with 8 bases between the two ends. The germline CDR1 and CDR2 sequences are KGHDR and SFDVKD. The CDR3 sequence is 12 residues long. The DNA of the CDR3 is TGTGCCACCAGCCGGGACAAAGAGACCCAGTACTTC. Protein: CATSRDKETQYF.

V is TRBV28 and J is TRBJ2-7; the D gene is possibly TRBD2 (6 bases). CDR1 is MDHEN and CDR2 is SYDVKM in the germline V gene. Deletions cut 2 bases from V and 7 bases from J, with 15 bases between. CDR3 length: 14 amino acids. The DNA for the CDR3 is TGTGCCAGCAGTTTAGCTAGCGTGCGAGGGGAGCAGTACTTC. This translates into CASSLASVRGEQYF.

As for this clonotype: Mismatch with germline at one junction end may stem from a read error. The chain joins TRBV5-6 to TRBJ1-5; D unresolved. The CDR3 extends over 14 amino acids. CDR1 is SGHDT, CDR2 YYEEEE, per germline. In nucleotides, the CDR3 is TGTGACAGCAGCTTGGCGGCGGGCGTTCAGCCCCAGCATTTT. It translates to CDSSLAAGVQPQHF.